This passage covers 28 T cell receptor beta chains from one sample sequenced in a study of cytomegalovirus exposure and HLA in healthy donors. The PCR had 60 Vbeta and 13 Jbeta primers. TCRdb's copy holds only in-frame clones and misses some; the assay was immunoSEQ multiplex PCR. The sample holds approximately 140,000 clones, around 79% seen once. The sample taken for sequencing was PBMCs. The source is a human donor in good health.

The V call is TRBV28, the J call TRBJ2-7, with a weak D call TRBD2 (5 bases). Germline V lookup: CDR1 MDHEN, CDR2 SYDVKM. Between the trimmed V and J ends, which lost 4 bases and 6 bases, there was a span of 13 bases. The CDR3 totals 13 residues. The CDR3 loop is CASSSPPGIEQYF. CDR3 nucleotide sequence: TGTGCCAGCAGTTCCCCTCCGGGAATCGAGCAGTACTTC.

This clone was picked up a small number of times. The chain joins TRBV5-1 to TRBJ2-7; weak D call: TRBD2 (6 bases). The CDR3 length is 15 residues. Between the trimmed V and J ends, which lost 5 bases and 1 base, there was a span of 16 bases. Germline CDR1 and CDR2: SGHRS and YFSETQ. The DNA of the CDR3 is TGCGCCAGCAGTCTGCAAGGACGGGGGTCCTACGAGCAGTACTTC. Translated: CASSLQGRGSYEQYF.

The V call is TRBV28, the J call TRBJ2-7; D remains ambiguous. CDR3 length: 16 amino acids. V was clipped by 1 base and J by 0 bases, with 13 bases between them. CDR1 MDHEN and CDR2 SYDVKM come from the germline V gene. CDR3 nucleotide sequence: TGTGCCAGCAGTTTATTTGGGCTCAGATTCTCCTACGAGCAGTACTTC. It translates to CASSLFGLRFSYEQYF.

The chain joins TRBV27 to TRBJ2-7, with D hard to call. V was cut by 0 bases and J by 2 bases, with 5 bases left in between. CDR3 size: 13 residues. The V gene's germline CDR1 is MNHEY and CDR2 SMNVEV (reference sequence). The CDR3 here is CASSLSPTYEQYF. The CDR3 nucleotides are TGTGCCAGCAGTTTATCCCCAACCTACGAGCAGTACTTC.

As concerns this clone: Other DNA sequences from this sample encode an identical CDR3 as well. V and J are TRBV5-1 and TRBJ2-3; TRBD2 matches at 14 bases. The CDR3 spans 15 residues. Germline assignment: CDR1 SGHRS and CDR2 YFSETQ. V was clipped by 0 bases and J by 6 bases; unmatched bases: 0. CDR3 region: CASSLGTSGGDTQYF. CDR3 sequence (DNA): TGCGCCAGCAGCTTGGGGACTAGCGGGGGGGATACGCAGTATTTT.

The chain combines TRBV27 with TRBJ2-2, with 8 bases fitting TRBD1. CDR3 length equals 15 residues. In germline, CDR1 is MNHEY, CDR2 SMNVEV (reference sequence). V lost 4 bases, J lost 5 bases, and 6 bases stayed unmatched. CDR3 residues: CASSWGTGRTGELFF. The CDR3 DNA reads as TGTGCCAGCAGTTGGGGGACAGGCCGGACCGGGGAGCTGTTTTTT.

The chain joins TRBV5-1 to TRBJ2-3; TRBD2 is a possible D gene (6 bases). CDR3 size: 16 residues. In germline, CDR1 is SGHRS, CDR2 YFSETQ. With 4 bases removed from V and 0 bases from J, the gap between germline ends came to 15 bases. CDR3 bases: TGCGCCAGCAGCAACCCTAGCGTACCTAGCACAGATACGCAGTATTTT. This codes for CASSNPSVPSTDTQYF.

V gene TRBV7-2 combines with J gene TRBJ2-3; 9 bases map to TRBD1. The CDR3 spans 15 residues. Germline CDR1 is SGHTA and CDR2 is FQGNSA. The ends lost 1 base at V and 6 bases at J; junction bases unmatched: 5. In DNA, the CDR3 is TGTGCCAGCAGCTTAGGGGACAGGGCCCCCGATACGCAGTATTTT. This sequence encodes CASSLGDRAPDTQYF.

V and J are TRBV16 and TRBJ2-5; maybe TRBD2 (8 bases). This CDR3 spans 16 amino acids. Trimming took 4 bases from V and 2 from J, leaving 17 bases between them. CDR1 is KGHSY, CDR2 FQNENV, per germline. The CDR3 protein is CASSRPREGAQETQYF. CDR3 nucleotides: TGTGCCAGCAGCCGCCCCCGGGAGGGGGCTCAAGAGACCCAGTACTTC.

The chain couples TRBV7-9 to TRBJ2-1; 11 bases agree with TRBD2. The junction had 7 bases not matched to a gene; V was cut back by 5 bases and J by 4 bases. CDR1 SEHNR and CDR2 FQNEAQ come from the germline V gene (reference sequence). This CDR3 has 16 amino acids. CDR3 sequence (DNA): TGTGCCAGCAGCGACACCGGGACTAGCGGATACAATGAGCAGTTCTTC. Protein sequence: CASSDTGTSGYNEQFF. Full variable domain (outside the CDR3, taken from reference TRBV7-9 and TRBJ2-1): DTGVSQNPRHKITKRGQNVTFRCDPISEHNRLYWYRQTLGQGPEFLTYFQNEAQLEKSRLLSDRFSAERPKGSFSTLEIQRTEQGDSAMYLCASSDTGTSGYNEQFFGPGTRLTVL.

This chain uses TRBV7-2 with TRBJ2-7; 11 bases fit TRBD1. Per germline, CDR1 SGHTA and CDR2 FQGNSA. This CDR3 region has 14 residues. The V gene end was trimmed by 5 bases and the J gene end by 5 bases; junction bases not matched to a gene: 5. This CDR3 is CASSQRTGGDEQYF. DNA for the CDR3: TGTGCCAGCAGCCAGCGGACAGGGGGCGACGAGCAGTACTTC.

With regard to this clone: Compared with germline, one end of the junction differs, possibly owing to a read error. This chain links TRBV5-1 with TRBJ1-2; no clear D gene. Germline-derived CDR1 and CDR2 are SGHRS and YFSETQ. The CDR3 totals 14 residues. In DNA form, the CDR3 reads TGCGCCAGCAGCTACCCTTCGACGGAGTATGGCTACCCCTTC. Translating gives CASSYPSTEYGYPF.

This chain uses TRBV6-5 with TRBJ2-7; D uncertain. This CDR3 is 14 amino acids long. V lost 8 bases to trimming and J lost 1 base, with 15 bases between them. Germline V lookup: CDR1 MNHEY, CDR2 SVGAGI. The CDR3: CASRLFARSYEQYF. Here the CDR3 DNA reads TGTGCCAGCCGCCTCTTCGCGAGGTCCTACGAGCAGTACTTC.

V gene TRBV6-6 combines with J gene TRBJ2-5, with a weak D call TRBD1 (5 bases). CDR1 is MNHNY and CDR2 is SVGAGI in the germline V gene (reference sequence). The CDR3 has 14 residues. The V gene lost 2 bases and the J gene lost 2 bases, with 9 bases spanning the gap. CDR3 coding DNA: TGTGCCAGCAGTTACCAGACAGTTCAAGAGACCCAGTACTTC. Protein product: CASSYQTVQETQYF.

The chain recombines TRBV28 with TRBJ1-2, with 8 bases aligning to TRBD1. The CDR3 consists of 13 residues. CDR1 and CDR2 from the germline V gene are MDHEN and SYDVKM. V was clipped by 5 bases and J by 6 bases; unmatched bases: 5. The CDR3 DNA is TGTGCCAGCAGTCTAACGACAGGGGATGGCTACACCTTC. It codes for CASSLTTGDGYTF.

This chain links TRBV7-2 with TRBJ2-2; no clear D. The CDR3 runs to 15 residues. V lost 4 bases, J lost 0 bases, and 9 bases lay in between. Germline CDR1 is SGHTA and CDR2 is FQGNSA. DNA of the CDR3: TGTGCCAGCAGCTCCATTGGCCCGAACACCGGGGAGCTGTTTTTT. Amino acids: CASSSIGPNTGELFF.

Here the CDR3 DNA reads TGTGCCAGCAGTCCCTCCCAATACTACTATGGCTACACCTTC. This encodes CASSPSQYYYGYTF. The rearrangement joins TRBV6-1 to TRBJ1-2; no clear D gene. The CDR3 has 14 residues. Germline CDR1 is MNHNS and CDR2 is SASEGT. V lost 5 bases and J 3 bases, leaving 13 bases between the germline ends.

The genes are TRBV7-2 and TRBJ2-7; 15 positions match TRBD2. The junction had 10 bases not matched to a gene; V was cut back by 5 bases and J by 2 bases. Per the germline V gene, CDR1 is SGHTA and CDR2 is FQGNSA. The CDR3 sequence is 18 residues long. CDR3 in amino acids: CASSTRGLAGGPTYEQYF. Written as DNA, the CDR3 is TGTGCCAGCAGCACCAGGGGACTAGCGGGGGGACCGACCTACGAGCAGTACTTC.

This clone was seen a few times. Here the CDR3 reads CASTSGNSYEQYF. The CDR3 DNA reads as TGTGCCAGCACTAGCGGAAACTCCTACGAGCAGTACTTC. This sequence joins TRBV14 and TRBJ2-7; 7 positions match TRBD2. Germline assignment: CDR1 SGHDN and CDR2 FVKESK. The V and J ends lost 7 bases and 0 bases, in that order; junction bases with no gene match: 3. CDR3 length: 13 amino acids. The variable domain in full, completed from reference TRBV14 and TRBJ2-7, reads EAGVTQFPSHSVIEKGQTVTLRCDPISGHDNLYWYRRVMGKEIKFLLHFVKESKQDESGMPNNRFLAERTGGTYSTLKVQPAELEDSGVYFCASTSGNSYEQYFGPGTRLTVT.

This clone was detected only once. V and J are TRBV6-5 and TRBJ1-6; 7 nucleotides align to TRBD1. The CDR3 is made up of 15 amino acids. Germline CDR1 is MNHEY and CDR2 is SVGAGI. V lost 6 bases and J lost 7; bases outside the gene matches: 9. CDR3 in amino acids: CASSYRTGENSPLHF. The CDR3 DNA is TGTGCCAGCAGCTACCGAACAGGGGAGAATTCACCCCTCCACTTT.

CDR3 residues: CASSSWDSFTPGYGYTF. CDR3 coding DNA: TGTGCCAGTAGTTCCTGGGACAGTTTTACACCGGGCTATGGCTACACCTTC. The J gene is TRBJ1-2, the V gene TRBV19; TRBD1 agrees at 7 bases. The junction had 16 bases not matched to a gene; V was cut back by 5 bases and J by 4 bases. The germline CDR1 and CDR2 sequences are LNHDA and SQIVND (reference sequence). The CDR3 contains 17 residues.

The chain uses TRBV19 and TRBJ1-5; D ambiguous. V was shortened by 4 bases and J by 4 bases, with 8 bases between the two germline ends. The CDR3 has 13 amino acids. The germline V gene has CDR1 LNHDA and CDR2 SQIVND (reference sequence). In nucleotides, the CDR3 is TGTGCCAGTAGTACACAACAGAATCAGCCCCAGCATTTT. Translation gives CASSTQQNQPQHF.

V gene TRBV6-5 combines with J gene TRBJ1-4; TRBD1 matches at 10 bases. With V trimmed by 4 bases and J by 8 bases, 4 bases remained unmatched. The CDR3 spans 14 residues. Germline V gives CDR1 MNHEY, CDR2 SVGAGI. The CDR3 DNA reads as TGTGCCAGCAGTTTCGACAGGGGGCGAGAAAAACTGTTTTTT. It translates to CASSFDRGREKLFF.

DNA for the CDR3: TGTGCCAGCAGACTATTCAGGGGAAGAGATTCACCCCTCCACTTT. This encodes CASRLFRGRDSPLHF. The chain uses TRBV6-6 and TRBJ1-6; D might be TRBD1 (6 bases). This CDR3 is 15 amino acids long. Deletions cut 6 bases from V and 8 bases from J, with 17 bases between. CDR1 is MNHNY and CDR2 is SVGAGI in the germline V gene (reference sequence).

Comments on this clone: At one end, the junction sequence differs from germline, possibly due to a read error. V and J are TRBV4-2 and TRBJ2-5, with 9 positions matching TRBD1. This CDR3 contains 16 residues. Germline V gene data show CDR1 as LGHNA and CDR2 as YNFKEQ. The CDR3 reads CASSKEPTGGQETQYF. Here the CDR3 DNA reads TGTGCCAGCAGCAAAGAACCGACAGGGGGCCAAGAGACCCAGTACTTC.

The chain combines TRBV28 with TRBJ2-1; tentative D call: TRBD1 (6 bases). Germline V gene sequence: CDR1 MDHEN, CDR2 SYDVKM. V lost 4 bases and J 6 bases, leaving 13 bases between the germline ends. The CDR3 has 14 amino acids. CDR3 residues: CASSYSDRTNEQFF. The CDR3 bases are TGTGCCAGCAGTTACTCGGACAGAACCAATGAGCAGTTCTTC.

The chain couples TRBV18 to TRBJ1-1; D is possibly TRBD1 (5 bases). CDR3 size: 15 residues. Trimming removed 0 bases from V and 4 bases from J, with 12 bases in between. Germline CDR1 KGHSH, CDR2 LQKENI. The CDR3 spells CASSPPGGRRTEAFF. In nucleotides, the CDR3 is TGTGCCAGCTCACCACCGGGGGGTCGGCGCACTGAAGCTTTCTTT.

The chain joins TRBV5-4 to TRBJ2-1, with TRBD2 identical over 12 bases. The germline V gene encodes CDR1 SGHNT and CDR2 YYREEE (reference sequence). This CDR3 has 16 residues. The trim removed 4 bases at V and 3 bases at J, leaving 5 bases unmatched. CDR3 nucleotides: TGTGCCAGCAGCCCACTGACTAGCGGGGGCTACAATGAGCAGTTCTTC. It yields the protein CASSPLTSGGYNEQFF. Full variable domain (missing parts from reference TRBV5-4 and TRBJ2-1): ETGVTQSPTHLIKTRGQQVTLRCSSQSGHNTVSWYQQALGQGPQFIFQYYREEENGRGNFPPRFSGLQFPNYSSELNVNALELDDSALYLCASSPLTSGGYNEQFFGPGTRLTVL.